This T cell receptor (beta chain) was found in a study of read filtering for tumor transcriptome and immune sequencing. Study-level background: R-ISS stage counts were eight or nine for I, about 15 for II, six or seven for III.

This library used roughly 400 ng RNA and molecular barcoded adaptors spanning alpha/delta and beta/gamma chains. TCRdb independently ran MiXCR on the reads; one entry per CDR3 protein. Of roughly 130,000 distinct CDR3 sequences in the sample, 10% to 15% are singletons; the top ten hold approximately 10%. At the time of active disease, bone marrow was collected from every patient. Sequenced input: a population of CD138-negative cells sorted from bone marrow. The origin of this receptor is a donor over 35 with multiple myeloma.

This CDR3 reads CASSPTFAGGDTQYF. As DNA, the CDR3 is TGTGCCAGCAGCCCCACTTTCGCGGGGGGTGATACGCAGTATTTT. The rearrangement joins TRBV3-1 to TRBJ2-3; 8 bases line up with TRBD2. Germline V gives CDR1 LGHDT, CDR2 YNNKEL (reference sequence). This CDR3 is 15 amino acids long. V lost 4 bases, J lost 6 bases, and 9 bases stayed unmatched.